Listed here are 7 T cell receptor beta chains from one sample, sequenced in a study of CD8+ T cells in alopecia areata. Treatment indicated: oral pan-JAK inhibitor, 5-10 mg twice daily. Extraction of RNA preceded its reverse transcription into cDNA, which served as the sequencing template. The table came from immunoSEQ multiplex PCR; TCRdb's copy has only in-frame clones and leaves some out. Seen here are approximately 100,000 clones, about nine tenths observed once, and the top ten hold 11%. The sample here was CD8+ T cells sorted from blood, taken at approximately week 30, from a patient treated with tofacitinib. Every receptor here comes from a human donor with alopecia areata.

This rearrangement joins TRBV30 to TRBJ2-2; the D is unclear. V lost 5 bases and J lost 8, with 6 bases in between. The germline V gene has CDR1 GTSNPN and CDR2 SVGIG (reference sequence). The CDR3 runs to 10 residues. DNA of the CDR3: TGTGCCTGGGGTGATGGGGAGCTGTTTTTT. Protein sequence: CAWGDGELFF.

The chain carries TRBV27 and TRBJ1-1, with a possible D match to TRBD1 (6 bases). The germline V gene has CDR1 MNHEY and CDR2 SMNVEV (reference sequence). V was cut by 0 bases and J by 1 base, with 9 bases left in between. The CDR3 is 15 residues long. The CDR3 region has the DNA TGTGCCAGCAGTTTATCTGTGACAGGGAACACTGAAGCTTTCTTT. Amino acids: CASSLSVTGNTEAFF.

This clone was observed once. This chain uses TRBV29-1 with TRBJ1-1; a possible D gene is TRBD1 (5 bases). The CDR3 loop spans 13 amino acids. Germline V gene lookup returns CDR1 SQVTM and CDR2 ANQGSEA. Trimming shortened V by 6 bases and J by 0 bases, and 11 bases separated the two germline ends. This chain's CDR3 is CSVRGEMNTEAFF. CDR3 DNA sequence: TGCAGCGTCCGGGGGGAAATGAACACTGAAGCTTTCTTT. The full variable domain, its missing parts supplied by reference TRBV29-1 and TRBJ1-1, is SAVISQKPSRDICQRGTSLTIQCQVDSQVTMMFWYRQQPGQSLTLIATANQGSEATYESGFVIDKFPISRPNLTFSTLTVSNMSPEDSSIYLCSVRGEMNTEAFFGQGTRLTVV.

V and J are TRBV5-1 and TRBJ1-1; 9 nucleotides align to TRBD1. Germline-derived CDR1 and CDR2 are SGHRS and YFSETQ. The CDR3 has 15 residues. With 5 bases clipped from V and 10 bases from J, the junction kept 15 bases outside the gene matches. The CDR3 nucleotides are TGCGCCAGCAGAACTCCCTCTGATACAGGGGGCCTAGCTTTCTTT. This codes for CASRTPSDTGGLAFF.

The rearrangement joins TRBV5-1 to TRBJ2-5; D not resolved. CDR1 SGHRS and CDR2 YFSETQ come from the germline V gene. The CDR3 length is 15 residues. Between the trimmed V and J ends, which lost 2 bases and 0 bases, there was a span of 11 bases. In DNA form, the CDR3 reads TGCGCCAGCAGCTTCGTGACTGAGTACCAAGAGACCCAGTACTTC. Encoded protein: CASSFVTEYQETQYF.

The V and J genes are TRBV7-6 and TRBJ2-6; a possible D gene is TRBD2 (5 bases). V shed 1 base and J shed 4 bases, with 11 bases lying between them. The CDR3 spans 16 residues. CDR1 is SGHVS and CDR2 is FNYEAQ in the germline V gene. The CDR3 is CASSLGIGSGANVLTF. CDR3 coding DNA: TGTGCCAGCAGCTTAGGGATAGGGAGCGGGGCCAACGTCCTGACTTTC.

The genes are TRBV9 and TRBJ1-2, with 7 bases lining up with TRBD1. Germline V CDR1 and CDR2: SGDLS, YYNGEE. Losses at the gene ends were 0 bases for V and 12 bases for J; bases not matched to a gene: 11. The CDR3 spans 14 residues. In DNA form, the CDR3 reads TGTGCCAGCAGCGTAGCGGGGGGACAGACACCTGACACCTTC. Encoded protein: CASSVAGGQTPDTF.